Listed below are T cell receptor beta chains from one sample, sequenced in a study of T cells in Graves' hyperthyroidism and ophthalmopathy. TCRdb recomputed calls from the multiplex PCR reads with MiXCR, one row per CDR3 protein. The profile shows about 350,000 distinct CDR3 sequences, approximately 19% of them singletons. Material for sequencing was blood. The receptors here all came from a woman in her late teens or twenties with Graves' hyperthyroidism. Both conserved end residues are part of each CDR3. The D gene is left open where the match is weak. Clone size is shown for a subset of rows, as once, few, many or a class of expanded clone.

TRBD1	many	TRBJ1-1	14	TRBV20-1	TGCAGTGCTAGGGACGGGACAGGGGGCACTGAAGCTTTCTTT	CSARDGTGGTEAFF
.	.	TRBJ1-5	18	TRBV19	TGTGCCAGTAGTATACGGGACCCGACAGATTATAGCAATCAGCCCCAGCATTTT	CASSIRDPTDYSNQPQHF
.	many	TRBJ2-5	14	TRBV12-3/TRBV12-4	TGTGCCAGCAGTTTTTTAAACTTTGCTGAGACCCAGTACTTC	CASSFLNFAETQYF
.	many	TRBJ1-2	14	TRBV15	TGTGCCACCAGCAGAGATCGGGGGTACTATGGCTACACCTTC	CATSRDRGYYGYTF
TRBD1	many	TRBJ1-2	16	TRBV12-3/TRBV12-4	TGTGCCAGCAGTTTACCTAACAGGGGAACTAACTATGGCTACACCTTC	CASSLPNRGTNYGYTF
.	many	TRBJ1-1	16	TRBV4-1	TGCGCCAGCAGCCATCCCCGGACAGCGCTGAGGACTGAAGCTTTCTTT	CASSHPRTALRTEAFF
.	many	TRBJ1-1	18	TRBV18	TGTGCCAGCTCACCCTCTCAACTTGGGGCATTGGTTGGTACTGAAGCTTTCTTT	CASSPSQLGALVGTEAFF
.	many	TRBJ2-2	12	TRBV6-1	TGTGCCACGACGGGGAACACCGGGGAGCTGTTTTTT	CATTGNTGELFF
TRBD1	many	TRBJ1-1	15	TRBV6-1	TGTGCCAGCAGTCAGCCGGGACAGCCGAACACTGAAGCTTTCTTT	CASSQPGQPNTEAFF
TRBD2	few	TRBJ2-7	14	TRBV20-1	TGCAGTGCTAGACTAGCGGGGGGAATCTACGAGCAGTACTTC	CSARLAGGIYEQYF
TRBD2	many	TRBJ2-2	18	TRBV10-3	TGTGCCATCAGTCTGGTTACGGGGGGGCCGCGGAGCACCGGGGAGCTGTTTTTT	CAISLVTGGPRSTGELFF
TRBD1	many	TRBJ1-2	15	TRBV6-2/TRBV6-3	TGTGCCAGCAGTTACTCGGTGACAGGGAACTATGGCTACACCTTC	CASSYSVTGNYGYTF
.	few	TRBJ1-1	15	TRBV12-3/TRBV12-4	TGTGCCAGCACGGCGGGCCGACAAATCTCCCCTGAAGCTTTCTTT	CASTAGRQISPEAFF
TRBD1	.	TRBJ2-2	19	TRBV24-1	TGTGCCACCAGTGATTCCTTACGGCCCGGGACAGGGGGCAACGGGGAGCTGTTTTTT	CATSDSLRPGTGGNGELFF
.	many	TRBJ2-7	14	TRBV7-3	TGTGCCAGCAGCTTATACCGGTCCGCCTACGAGCAGTACTTC	CASSLYRSAYEQYF
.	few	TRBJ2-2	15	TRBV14	TGTGCCAGCAGCCAAGTAGGGATCTACACCGGGGAGCTGTTTTTT	CASSQVGIYTGELFF
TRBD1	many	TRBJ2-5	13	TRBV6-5	TGTGCCAGCAGTAACAGGGGGTCGGAGACCCAGTACTTC	CASSNRGSETQYF
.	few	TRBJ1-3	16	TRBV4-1	TGCGCCAGCAGCCAACCAGCCCGGGGCTCTGGAAACACCATATATTTT	CASSQPARGSGNTIYF
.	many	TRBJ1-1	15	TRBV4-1	TGCGCCAGCAGGGAATCCCGGACAGCGAACACTGAAGCTTTCTTT	CASRESRTANTEAFF
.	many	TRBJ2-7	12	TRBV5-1	TGCGCCAGCAGCTTGACTAGTCGGGAGCAGTACTTC	CASSLTSREQYF
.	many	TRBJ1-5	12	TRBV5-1	TGCGCCGGCCGGACAGGCAATCAGCCCCAGCATTTT	CAGRTGNQPQHF
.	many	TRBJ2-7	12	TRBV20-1	TGCAGCGCCGACGGTAGCTCCTACGAGCAGTACTTC	CSADGSSYEQYF
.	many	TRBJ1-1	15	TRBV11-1	TGTGCCAGCAGCTTAGGCCATCTTCTGAACACTGAAGCTTTCTTT	CASSLGHLLNTEAFF
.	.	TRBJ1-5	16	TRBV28	TGTGCCAGCAGTGGGGGTGGAGGGTACGGCAATCAGCCCCAGCATTTT	CASSGGGGYGNQPQHF
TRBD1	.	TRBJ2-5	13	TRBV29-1	TGCAGCGTTGCGGACAGGGGGCGAGAGACCCAGTACTTC	CSVADRGRETQYF
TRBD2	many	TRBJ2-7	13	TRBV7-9	TGTGCCAGCAGCTTAGTCGGGGGGGACGAGCAGTACTTC	CASSLVGGDEQYF
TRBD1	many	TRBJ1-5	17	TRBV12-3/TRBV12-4	TGTGCCAGCAACTTGGGGGTTGGACAGGGGGGAGATCAGCCCCAGCATTTT	CASNLGVGQGGDQPQHF
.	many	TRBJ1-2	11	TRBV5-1	TGCGCCAGCAGCTTGAATGATGGCTACACCTTC	CASSLNDGYTF
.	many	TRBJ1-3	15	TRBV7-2	TGTGCCAGCAGCTTCCAGTCCTCGAGGGGAAACACCATATATTTT	CASSFQSSRGNTIYF
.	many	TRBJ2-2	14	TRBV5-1	TGCGCCAGCAGTCCACAGGGCTACACCGGGGAGCTGTTTTTT	CASSPQGYTGELFF
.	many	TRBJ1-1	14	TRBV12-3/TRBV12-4	TGTGCCAGCACCCAGGACAGCATGAACACTGAAGCTTTCTTT	CASTQDSMNTEAFF
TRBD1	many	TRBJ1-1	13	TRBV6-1	TGTGCCAGCAGCGCCGACAGGGCGACTGAAGCTTTCTTT	CASSADRATEAFF
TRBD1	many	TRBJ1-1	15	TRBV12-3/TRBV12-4	TGTGCCAGCAGTTTATATGGGACAGGGACCACTGAAGCTTTCTTT	CASSLYGTGTTEAFF
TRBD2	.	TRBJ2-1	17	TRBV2	TGTGCCAGCAGTAGACCACTTAGCGGGGGGGCAGGTGGTGGGCAGTTCTTC	CASSRPLSGGAGGGQFF
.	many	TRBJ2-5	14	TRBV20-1	TGCAGTGCTAGAGATGGGGGTAACGCAGAGACCCAGTACTTC	CSARDGGNAETQYF
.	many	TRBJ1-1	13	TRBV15	TGTGCCACCAGCAGGACCGAGGCGGGTCGAGCTTTCTTT	CATSRTEAGRAFF
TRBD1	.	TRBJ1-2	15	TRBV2	TGTGCCAGCAATCAACGGGGAGGGGGCGACTATGGCTACACCTTC	CASNQRGGGDYGYTF
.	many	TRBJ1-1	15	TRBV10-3	TGTGCCATCAGTGAGTCTGTGGGCGCGAACACTGAAGCTTTCTTT	CAISESVGANTEAFF
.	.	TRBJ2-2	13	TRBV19	TGTGCTTGCGGCGGGACCCCCACCGGGGAGCTGTTTTTT	CACGGTPTGELFF
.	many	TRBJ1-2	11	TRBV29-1	TGCAGCGTTGGTCGACAGGCCTCCATCACCTTC	CSVGRQASITF